The next 8 T cell receptor beta chains were all read from a single sample in a study of chemoradiotherapy in HPV16-positive cancers. Here immunoSEQ multiplex PCR was the method, and the copy in TCRdb shows in-frame clones only, minus some. The sample lists 19,000 or so clones; roughly 90% were seen once. Sequences were derived from blood, sampled from a patient who underwent chemoradiotherapy. The receptor source for this set is a human donor with HPV-associated anogenital cancer.

This chain uses TRBV5-4 with TRBJ1-2, with a weak D call TRBD1 (6 bases). CDR3 length equals 14 residues. Germline V gene data show CDR1 as SGHNT and CDR2 as YYREEE (reference sequence). Trimming stripped 4 bases from V and 8 bases from J, with 18 bases between. The CDR3 spells CASSPLDRGQGYTF. The CDR3 DNA reads as TGTGCCAGCAGCCCCTTAGACAGAGGACAGGGCTACACCTTC.

The rearrangement uses TRBV4-2 and TRBJ2-5; TRBD2 matches 8 bases. Trimming cost V 4 bases and J 2 bases; bases outside gene matches: 12. Germline V CDR1 and CDR2: LGHNA, YNFKEQ. CDR3 length equals 17 residues. Here the CDR3 reads CASSPQTGGAEQETQYF. CDR3 sequence (DNA): TGTGCCAGCAGCCCCCAAACCGGGGGGGCGGAACAAGAGACCCAGTACTTC.

This clone appeared once. A read error may account for a junction end that differs from germline. The CDR3 bases are TGCAGTGCCGAACCCGGGACGGCCTTC. This encodes CSAEPGTAF. The chain links TRBV20-1 to TRBJ1-2, with a possible D match to TRBD1 (5 bases). The germline V gene encodes CDR1 DFQATT and CDR2 SNEGSKA (reference sequence). This CDR3 contains 9 residues.

This chain uses TRBV10-2 with TRBJ2-7; D is unresolved. The CDR3 is 14 residues long. CDR1 WSHSY and CDR2 SAAADI come from the germline V gene. The V and J ends lost 2 bases and 3 bases respectively, with 11 bases between them. Here the CDR3 reads CASSERRSRYEQYF. The CDR3 nucleotides are TGCGCCAGCAGTGAGAGGCGGAGTCGCTACGAGCAGTACTTC.

CDR3: CASRRTGTTGYGYTF. Written as DNA, the CDR3 is TGTGCCAGCAGACGTACAGGGACTACAGGCTATGGCTACACCTTC. The V gene is TRBV7-9, the J gene TRBJ1-2; the D gene is possibly TRBD1 (6 bases). Germline V CDR1 and CDR2: SEHNR, FQNEAQ (reference sequence). The CDR3 consists of 15 residues. The germline V and J ends were trimmed by 6 bases and 4 bases, with 18 bases remaining between them.

The rearrangement joins TRBV19 to TRBJ2-5, with D possibly called TRBD1 or TRBD2 (5 bases each). V was pared by 3 bases and J by 7 bases, with 9 bases between. The CDR3 spans 12 residues. CDR1 is LNHDA, CDR2 SQIVND, per germline (reference sequence). Here the CDR3 reads CASSMRDGTQYF. The CDR3 DNA is TGTGCCAGTAGTATGAGGGACGGGACCCAGTACTTC.

The V call is TRBV4-2, the J call TRBJ2-7; D is unresolved. CDR1 is LGHNA, CDR2 YNFKEQ, per germline. Trimming removed 0 bases from V and 3 bases from J, with 12 bases in between. This CDR3 contains 15 residues. The CDR3 DNA reads as TGTGCCAGCAGCCAAGACCGCGACGGCGGCTACGAGCAGTACTTC. Protein sequence: CASSQDRDGGYEQYF.

The chain combines TRBV10-3 with TRBJ2-3; D is unclear. V lost 2 bases and J 4 bases, leaving 13 bases between the germline ends. Germline V gene data show CDR1 as ENHRY and CDR2 as SYGVKD. The CDR3 totals 15 residues. This chain's CDR3 is CAISEGPLGADTQYF. CDR3 nucleotide sequence: TGTGCCATCAGTGAGGGCCCCCTTGGCGCAGATACGCAGTATTTT.